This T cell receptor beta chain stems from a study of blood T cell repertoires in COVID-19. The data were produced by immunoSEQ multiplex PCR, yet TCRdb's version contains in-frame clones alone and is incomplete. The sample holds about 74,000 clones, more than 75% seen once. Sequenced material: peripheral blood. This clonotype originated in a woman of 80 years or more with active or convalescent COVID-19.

In DNA, the CDR3 is TGCGCCAGCAGCCAAGGTAACAGGGGCTATGGCTACACCTTC. Translated: CASSQGNRGYGYTF. The V call is TRBV4-1, the J call TRBJ1-2; 7 bases match TRBD1. The V gene end was trimmed by 1 base and the J gene end by 4 bases; junction bases not matched to a gene: 3. Looked up from germline, CDR1 is MGHRA and CDR2 is YSYEKL. This CDR3 has 14 residues.